Listed below are T cell receptor beta chains from one sample, sequenced in a study of Graves' ophthalmopathy and Graves' hyperthyroidism. TCRdb analysed the multiplex PCR reads with MiXCR anew, one entry per CDR3 protein. The repertoire has over a million distinct CDR3 sequences, approximately 35% of them found once; the top ten carry around 10%. Specimen: peripheral blood or thyroid tissue (not recorded which). These receptors were taken from an adult man with Graves' hyperthyroidism. Each CDR3 is given with its conserved first and last residue. The D gene is left open where the match is weak. For some rows the clone size is stated as once, few or many, or as a class when expanded; others skip it.

v_call: TRBV12-3/TRBV12-4; j_call: TRBJ1-6; d_call: TRBD1; clone_size: many; cdr3_aa: CASTPGQNSPLHF; cdr3_nt: TGTGCCAGCACCCCGGGACAGAATTCACCCCTCCACTTT
v_call: TRBV7-8; j_call: TRBJ1-5; d_call: TRBD1; clone_size: -; cdr3_aa: CASSSDRGTFSNQPQHF; cdr3_nt: TGTGCCAGCTCGTCGGACAGGGGGACGTTTAGCAATCAGCCCCAGCATTTT
v_call: TRBV11-2; j_call: TRBJ2-2; d_call: -; clone_size: many; cdr3_aa: CASSVAARFPGELFF; cdr3_nt: TGTGCCAGCAGCGTGGCTGCTAGGTTCCCCGGGGAGCTGTTTTTT
v_call: TRBV7-2; j_call: TRBJ1-6; d_call: TRBD1; clone_size: -; cdr3_aa: CASSLATGTGVTSRSPLHF; cdr3_nt: TGTGCCAGCAGCTTAGCGACCGGGACAGGGGTTACAAGTCGTTCACCCCTCCACTTT
v_call: TRBV2; j_call: TRBJ2-2; d_call: -; clone_size: -; cdr3_aa: CASSKEGAGELFF; cdr3_nt: TGTGCCAGCAGTAAAGAGGGGGCCGGGGAGCTGTTTTTT
v_call: TRBV29-1; j_call: TRBJ1-2; d_call: -; clone_size: once; cdr3_aa: CGERRDTAPNYGYTF; cdr3_nt: TGCGGCGAGAGACGGGACACCGCCCCCAACTATGGCTACACCTTC
v_call: TRBV12-3/TRBV12-4; j_call: TRBJ1-2; d_call: -; clone_size: few; cdr3_aa: CASSRRFGWENYGYTF; cdr3_nt: TGTGCCAGCAGTCGTCGCTTCGGGTGGGAGAACTATGGCTACACCTTC
v_call: TRBV6-5; j_call: TRBJ2-2; d_call: -; clone_size: few; cdr3_aa: CASRSWAGELFF; cdr3_nt: TGTGCCAGCAGATCCTGGGCCGGGGAGCTGTTTTTT
v_call: TRBV7-9; j_call: TRBJ2-7; d_call: -; clone_size: -; cdr3_aa: CASSYPLKTADRYEQYF; cdr3_nt: TGTGCCAGCAGCTACCCCCTTAAGACAGCCGACCGCTACGAGCAGTACTTC
v_call: TRBV12-3/TRBV12-4; j_call: TRBJ2-2; d_call: TRBD2; clone_size: few; cdr3_aa: CASRREGLSGTGELFF; cdr3_nt: TGTGCCAGCAGGCGGGAGGGCCTTTCCGGCACCGGGGAGCTGTTTTTT
v_call: TRBV4-1; j_call: TRBJ2-5; d_call: -; clone_size: -; cdr3_aa: CASSRALF; cdr3_nt: TGCGCCAGCAGCCGAGCCCTCTTC
v_call: TRBV9; j_call: TRBJ1-6; d_call: -; clone_size: many; cdr3_aa: CASSSGNPGANSPLHF; cdr3_nt: TGTGCCAGCAGCTCTGGTAACCCCGGGGCTAATTCACCCCTCCACTTT
v_call: TRBV7-2; j_call: TRBJ1-2; d_call: TRBD1; clone_size: -; cdr3_aa: CASRRTGDRYGYTF; cdr3_nt: TGTGCCAGCAGACGGACAGGGGACCGCTATGGCTACACCTTC
v_call: TRBV12-3/TRBV12-4; j_call: TRBJ2-7; d_call: -; clone_size: many; cdr3_aa: CASSPPHGQPYEQYF; cdr3_nt: TGTGCCAGCAGTCCCCCCCACGGACAACCCTACGAGCAGTACTTC
v_call: TRBV13; j_call: TRBJ2-7; d_call: TRBD1; clone_size: few; cdr3_aa: CASSQLRDRSYEQYF; cdr3_nt: TGTGCCAGCAGCCAACTCCGGGACAGGTCCTACGAGCAGTACTTC
v_call: TRBV5-1; j_call: TRBJ1-4; d_call: -; clone_size: -; cdr3_aa: CASSVQGFFEKLFF; cdr3_nt: TGTGCCAGCAGCGTACAGGGATTTTTTGAAAAACTGTTTTTT
v_call: TRBV25-1; j_call: TRBJ2-2; d_call: -; clone_size: -; cdr3_aa: CASSETTNLNTGELFF; cdr3_nt: TGTGCCAGCAGTGAAACGACAAACTTAAACACCGGGGAGCTGTTTTTT
v_call: TRBV6-6; j_call: TRBJ1-5; d_call: -; clone_size: -; cdr3_aa: CASSYLPQGSNQPQHF; cdr3_nt: TGTGCCAGCAGTTACTTGCCACAGGGTAGCAATCAGCCCCAGCATTTT
v_call: TRBV9; j_call: TRBJ2-7; d_call: TRBD1; clone_size: -; cdr3_aa: CASSVGPGGDYEQYF; cdr3_nt: TGTGCCAGCAGCGTAGGGCCAGGGGGTGATTACGAGCAGTACTTC
v_call: TRBV5-1; j_call: TRBJ1-2; d_call: -; clone_size: -; cdr3_aa: CASSSARGVSSFDYGYTF; cdr3_nt: TGCGCCAGCAGCTCCGCCCGGGGTGTGTCTTCCTTCGACTATGGCTACACCTTC
v_call: TRBV11-1; j_call: TRBJ2-7; d_call: -; clone_size: few; cdr3_aa: CASSLTDGSYEQYF; cdr3_nt: TGTGCCAGCAGCTTGACGGACGGGTCCTACGAGCAGTACTTC
v_call: TRBV12-3/TRBV12-4; j_call: TRBJ2-5; d_call: -; clone_size: many; cdr3_aa: CASSQPDLQETQYF; cdr3_nt: TGTGCCAGCAGTCAACCGGACCTCCAAGAGACCCAGTACTTC
v_call: TRBV7-9; j_call: TRBJ1-6; d_call: TRBD1; clone_size: many; cdr3_aa: CASRPGTGNSPLHF; cdr3_nt: TGTGCCAGCAGACCCGGGACAGGGAATTCACCCCTCCACTTT
v_call: TRBV6-5; j_call: TRBJ2-7; d_call: TRBD1; clone_size: -; cdr3_aa: CAISARDRERYEQYF; cdr3_nt: TGTGCCATCAGTGCCCGGGACAGGGAGCGGTACGAGCAGTACTTC
v_call: TRBV7-3; j_call: TRBJ2-3; d_call: -; clone_size: few; cdr3_aa: CASSLAYKGRPSDTQYF; cdr3_nt: TGTGCCAGCAGCTTAGCGTACAAGGGACGGCCTTCAGATACGCAGTATTTT
v_call: TRBV5-6; j_call: TRBJ2-7; d_call: TRBD1; clone_size: many; cdr3_aa: CAVSEWDRVYEQYF; cdr3_nt: TGTGCCGTGTCGGAGTGGGACAGGGTGTACGAGCAGTACTTC
v_call: TRBV19; j_call: TRBJ1-1; d_call: -; clone_size: many; cdr3_aa: CASSKETEAFF; cdr3_nt: TGTGCCAGTAGTAAGGAGACTGAAGCTTTCTTT
v_call: TRBV25-1; j_call: TRBJ1-5; d_call: TRBD1; clone_size: -; cdr3_aa: CASNDPGQGFGQPQHF; cdr3_nt: TGTGCCAGCAACGACCCGGGACAGGGATTCGGTCAGCCCCAGCATTTT
v_call: TRBV11-2; j_call: TRBJ1-2; d_call: TRBD1; clone_size: -; cdr3_aa: CASSSGTGTLSGYTF; cdr3_nt: TGTGCCAGCAGTTCCGGGACAGGGACGTTGAGTGGCTACACCTTC
v_call: TRBV10-3; j_call: TRBJ1-2; d_call: TRBD1; clone_size: once; cdr3_aa: CATKEADRESNYGYTF; cdr3_nt: TGTGCCACCAAAGAAGCGGACAGGGAATCGAACTATGGCTACACCTTC
v_call: TRBV5-6; j_call: TRBJ2-5; d_call: -; clone_size: few; cdr3_aa: CASSMGYLETQYF; cdr3_nt: TGTGCCAGCAGCATGGGGTATTTAGAGACCCAGTACTTC
v_call: TRBV19; j_call: TRBJ2-7; d_call: TRBD1; clone_size: few; cdr3_aa: CASSFSGADRGFEQYF; cdr3_nt: TGTGCCAGTAGTTTCAGCGGTGCGGACAGGGGGTTCGAGCAGTACTTC
v_call: TRBV25-1; j_call: TRBJ2-5; d_call: -; clone_size: many; cdr3_aa: CASSEMGTSETQYF; cdr3_nt: TGTGCCAGCAGTGAAATGGGCACATCAGAGACCCAGTACTTC
v_call: TRBV11-2; j_call: TRBJ1-5; d_call: TRBD1; clone_size: many; cdr3_aa: CASSPGTVGNQPQHF; cdr3_nt: TGTGCCAGCAGTCCCGGGACAGTGGGCAATCAGCCCCAGCATTTT
v_call: TRBV6-5; j_call: TRBJ2-5; d_call: -; clone_size: many; cdr3_aa: CASSQGIRKETQYF; cdr3_nt: TGTGCCAGCAGTCAAGGGATACGAAAGGAGACCCAGTACTTC
v_call: TRBV2; j_call: TRBJ1-5; d_call: -; clone_size: -; cdr3_aa: CASSEVSGINQPQHF; cdr3_nt: TGTGCCAGCAGTGAAGTGTCAGGGATCAATCAGCCCCAGCATTTT
v_call: TRBV7-8; j_call: TRBJ2-5; d_call: -; clone_size: -; cdr3_aa: CASSPGVALETQYF; cdr3_nt: TGTGCCAGCAGCCCAGGGGTGGCCCTTGAGACCCAGTACTTC
v_call: TRBV10-1; j_call: TRBJ1-6; d_call: -; clone_size: -; cdr3_aa: CASSGGVPNAPLHF; cdr3_nt: TGCGCCAGCAGTGGAGGGGTTCCGAATGCGCCCCTCCACTTT
v_call: TRBV6-6; j_call: TRBJ1-6; d_call: -; clone_size: -; cdr3_aa: CASSLGGQGRISPLHF; cdr3_nt: TGTGCCAGCAGCCTAGGAGGGCAGGGGCGGATTTCACCCCTCCACTTT
v_call: TRBV10-3; j_call: TRBJ2-5; d_call: TRBD1; clone_size: -; cdr3_aa: CASREQGVETQYF; cdr3_nt: TGTGCCAGCAGGGAACAGGGGGTAGAGACCCAGTACTTC
v_call: TRBV19; j_call: TRBJ1-2; d_call: -; clone_size: many; cdr3_aa: CASSIRSPADYGYTF; cdr3_nt: TGTGCCAGTAGTATTCGGTCCCCGGCGGACTATGGCTACACCTTC
v_call: TRBV10-1; j_call: TRBJ2-2; d_call: TRBD1; clone_size: many; cdr3_aa: CASSDHGTGPGELFF; cdr3_nt: TGCGCCAGCAGTGACCACGGGACAGGGCCCGGGGAGCTGTTTTTT
v_call: TRBV12-3/TRBV12-4; j_call: TRBJ2-7; d_call: -; clone_size: few; cdr3_aa: CASSLSMGLSYEQYF; cdr3_nt: TGTGCCAGCAGTTTATCCATGGGGCTCTCCTACGAGCAGTACTTC
v_call: TRBV20-1; j_call: TRBJ2-7; d_call: -; clone_size: many; cdr3_aa: CSAKYGGNYEQYF; cdr3_nt: TGCAGTGCTAAGTACGGGGGTAACTACGAGCAGTACTTC
v_call: TRBV20-1; j_call: TRBJ2-2; d_call: -; clone_size: many; cdr3_aa: CSARNNPTGELFF; cdr3_nt: TGCAGTGCTAGAAACAACCCCACCGGGGAGCTGTTTTTT
v_call: TRBV7-8; j_call: TRBJ2-7; d_call: -; clone_size: many; cdr3_aa: CASSRGRSREQYF; cdr3_nt: TGTGCCAGCAGCCGCGGACGTAGTCGCGAGCAGTACTTC
v_call: TRBV10-3; j_call: TRBJ2-5; d_call: -; clone_size: -; cdr3_aa: CAISLFLADQETQYF; cdr3_nt: TGTGCCATCAGTTTGTTCCTGGCAGACCAAGAGACCCAGTACTTC
v_call: TRBV29-1; j_call: TRBJ2-5; d_call: -; clone_size: once; cdr3_aa: CSVEIQGGQPQYF; cdr3_nt: TGCAGCGTTGAGATACAGGGCGGGCAGCCCCAGTACTTC
v_call: TRBV24-1; j_call: TRBJ1-1; d_call: -; clone_size: many; cdr3_aa: CATSDTDSTTEAFF; cdr3_nt: TGTGCCACCAGTGATACCGACAGCACCACTGAAGCTTTCTTT
v_call: TRBV12-3/TRBV12-4; j_call: TRBJ2-5; d_call: -; clone_size: -; cdr3_aa: CASSPTEVETQYF; cdr3_nt: TGTGCCAGCAGCCCGACAGAGGTAGAGACCCAGTACTTC
v_call: TRBV19; j_call: TRBJ1-6; d_call: -; clone_size: -; cdr3_aa: CASSPSAGRIRSPLHF; cdr3_nt: TGTGCCAGTAGTCCGAGTGCGGGAAGAATTCGGTCACCCCTCCACTTT
v_call: TRBV9; j_call: TRBJ2-7; d_call: -; clone_size: -; cdr3_aa: CASSGRDASQYEQYF; cdr3_nt: TGTGCCAGCAGCGGCCGGGACGCGAGCCAGTACGAGCAGTACTTC
v_call: TRBV5-1; j_call: TRBJ2-7; d_call: -; clone_size: -; cdr3_aa: CASSWKGAYEQYF; cdr3_nt: TGCGCCAGCAGCTGGAAGGGGGCCTACGAGCAGTACTTC
v_call: TRBV24-1; j_call: TRBJ2-2; d_call: -; clone_size: many; cdr3_aa: CATSPTGITGELFF; cdr3_nt: TGTGCCACCAGCCCTACAGGGATAACCGGGGAGCTGTTTTTT
v_call: TRBV2; j_call: TRBJ1-2; d_call: -; clone_size: once; cdr3_aa: CASSVSYLSRGYTF; cdr3_nt: TGTGCCAGCAGTGTCAGCTACCTATCTCGTGGCTACACCTTC
v_call: TRBV5-1; j_call: TRBJ2-7; d_call: -; clone_size: -; cdr3_aa: CASSQGLSYKQYF; cdr3_nt: TGCGCCAGCAGCCAGGGACTGTCCTACAAGCAGTACTTC
v_call: TRBV7-2; j_call: TRBJ2-7; d_call: -; clone_size: many; cdr3_aa: CASSQLSYEQYF; cdr3_nt: TGTGCCAGCAGCCAGCTCTCATACGAGCAGTACTTC
v_call: TRBV10-3; j_call: TRBJ1-4; d_call: TRBD1; clone_size: -; cdr3_aa: CASSASRVGGELFF; cdr3_nt: TGTGCCAGCAGTGCGTCACGAGTAGGGGGCGAACTGTTTTTT
v_call: TRBV29-1; j_call: TRBJ1-2; d_call: TRBD1; clone_size: -; cdr3_aa: CSGMRPEGQGYEANYGYTF; cdr3_nt: TGCAGCGGGATGAGGCCCGAAGGACAGGGATATGAAGCTAACTATGGCTACACCTTC